Below are 13 T cell receptor beta chains sequenced from a single sample in a study of T cell changes during pregnancy in multiple sclerosis. Using immunoSEQ multiplex PCR, the repertoire was profiled, and TCRdb retains in-frame clones only, with some absent. The table shows about 75,000 clones, with 85% to 95% occurring only once. The source was CD4+ T cells from peripheral blood mononuclear cells, collected after pregnancy. These receptors all come from a female donor with multiple sclerosis, enrolled in a pregnancy study.

This chain connects TRBV6-6 to TRBJ2-7; possible D gene TRBD2, 6 bases. Per germline, CDR1 MNHNY and CDR2 SVGAGI (reference sequence). Trimming removed 0 bases from V and 6 bases from J, with 12 bases in between. The CDR3 extends over 14 amino acids. The CDR3 DNA sequence: TGTGCCAGCAGTTACTCGTTGGCGGGAACCGAGCAGTACTTC. Amino acids: CASSYSLAGTEQYF.

The chain links TRBV19 to TRBJ1-2, with D perhaps TRBD1 (6 bases). Germline CDR1 LNHDA, CDR2 SQIVND (reference sequence). V was clipped by 5 bases and J by 4 bases, with 11 bases between them. This CDR3 is built from 13 residues. CDR3 DNA: TGTGCCAGTAGTGTACAGGGCCGCTATGGCTACACCTTC. Translated: CASSVQGRYGYTF.

The genes are TRBV6-1 and TRBJ2-7; D is unclear. The CDR3 has 13 amino acids. CDR1 MNHNS and CDR2 SASEGT come from the germline V gene. V lost 4 bases, J lost 2 bases, and 9 bases lay in between. The CDR3 protein is CASSVEPAYEQYF. As DNA, the CDR3 is TGTGCCAGCAGTGTCGAGCCCGCCTACGAGCAGTACTTC.

This chain connects TRBV2 to TRBJ2-3; TRBD2 agrees at 15 bases. Per germline, CDR1 SNHLY and CDR2 FYNNEI. This CDR3 region has 17 residues. J lost 0 bases, V lost 4 bases, and 2 bases had no gene match. The CDR3, as DNA: TGTGCCAGCAGTGGGACTAGCGGGAGGGCTAGCACAGATACGCAGTATTTT. Encoded protein: CASSGTSGRASTDTQYF.

The gene calls are TRBV7-5 and TRBJ1-2; TRBD1 was called by the table and not checked on the DNA. TRBV7-5 has pseudogene status. CDR3 length: 15 residues. CDR3 loop: CARSLADTENYGYTF. The DNA for the CDR3 is TGTGCCAGAAGCTTAGCGGACACGGAAAACTATGGCTACACCTTC.

The V and J genes are TRBV5-6 and TRBJ2-4; 11 bases are shared with TRBD1. Germline values: CDR1 SGHDT, CDR2 YYEEEE. V was clipped by 4 bases and J by 6 bases; unmatched bases: 3. The CDR3 extends over 14 amino acids. CDR3 region: CASSGTGGANIQYF. In DNA, the CDR3 is TGTGCCAGCAGCGGGACAGGGGGAGCAAACATTCAGTACTTC.

This chain links TRBV5-4 with TRBJ2-1, with 8 bases identical to TRBD1. CDR3 size: 15 residues. Trimming took 4 bases from V and 4 from J; bases not matched to a gene: 7. Germline V lookup: CDR1 SGHNT, CDR2 YYREEE (reference sequence). CDR3 amino acids: CASSKDRGNYNEQFF. The CDR3 nucleotides are TGTGCCAGCAGCAAAGACAGGGGTAATTACAATGAGCAGTTCTTC.

V and J are TRBV7-2 and TRBJ2-1; D unclear. Trimming left V 2 bases short and J 6 bases short, with 8 bases between. The CDR3 totals 13 residues. Germline V lookup: CDR1 SGHTA, CDR2 FQGNSA. CDR3 in amino acids: CASSLFKINEQFF. Written as DNA, the CDR3 is TGTGCCAGCAGCTTATTCAAAATCAATGAGCAGTTCTTC.

This chain connects TRBV5-1 to TRBJ1-1; D call uncertain. The V end lost 0 bases, the J end lost 0 bases, and 3 bases lay between the germline ends. Per germline, CDR1 SGHRS and CDR2 YFSETQ. This CDR3 contains 13 residues. CDR3 sequence reads: CASSLALNTEAFF. For the CDR3, the DNA is TGCGCCAGCAGCTTGGCCTTGAACACTGAAGCTTTCTTT.

V gene TRBV19 combines with J gene TRBJ1-5, with D possibly being TRBD1 (5 bases). This CDR3 is 13 amino acids long. The germline V and J ends were trimmed by 7 bases and 2 bases, with 9 bases remaining between them. Germline CDR1 is LNHDA and CDR2 is SQIVND (reference sequence). CDR3 amino acids: CASNRRGNQPQHF. Here the CDR3 DNA reads TGTGCCAGTAATCGCAGGGGCAATCAGCCCCAGCATTTT.

The J gene is TRBJ1-2, the V gene TRBV29-1; 7 nucleotides line up with TRBD1. This CDR3 has 11 residues. Germline CDR1 is SQVTM and CDR2 is ANQGSEA. Unmatched junction bases numbered 7, after V lost 7 bases and J lost 8 bases. The CDR3 sequence: CSGLQGRGYTF. The CDR3 DNA sequence: TGCAGCGGATTACAGGGGAGGGGCTACACCTTC.

This chain connects TRBV5-4 to TRBJ2-1; D is undetermined. The V end was cut by 1 base, the J end by 3 bases, with 8 bases between. CDR3 size: 14 residues. CDR1 is SGHNT and CDR2 is YYREEE in the germline V gene (reference sequence). For the CDR3, the DNA is TGTGCCAGCAGCTTGAGAACTATCTACAATGAGCAGTTCTTC. Its translation is CASSLRTIYNEQFF.

The J gene is TRBJ2-3, the V gene TRBV7-9; D remains unclear. Trimming stripped 1 base from V and 8 bases from J, with 10 bases between. This CDR3 comprises 13 residues. Germline CDR1 is SEHNR and CDR2 is FQNEAQ (reference sequence). Here the CDR3 DNA reads TGTGCCAGCAGCTTAGAGCCCTTTGGTACGCAGTATTTT. It yields the protein CASSLEPFGTQYF. The entire variable domain, with the rest obtained from reference TRBV7-9 and TRBJ2-3, is as follows: DTGVSQNPRHKITKRGQNVTFRCDPISEHNRLYWYRQTLGQGPEFLTYFQNEAQLEKSRLLSDRFSAERPKGSFSTLEIQRTEQGDSAMYLCASSLEPFGTQYFGPGTRLTVL.